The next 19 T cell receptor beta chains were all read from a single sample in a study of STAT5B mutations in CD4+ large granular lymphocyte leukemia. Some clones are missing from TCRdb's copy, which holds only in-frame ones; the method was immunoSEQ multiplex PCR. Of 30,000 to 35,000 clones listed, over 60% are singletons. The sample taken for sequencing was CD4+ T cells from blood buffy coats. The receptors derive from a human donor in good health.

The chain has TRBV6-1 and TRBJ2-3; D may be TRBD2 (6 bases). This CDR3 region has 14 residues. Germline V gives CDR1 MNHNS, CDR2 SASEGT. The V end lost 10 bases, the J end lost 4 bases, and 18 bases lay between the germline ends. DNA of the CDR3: TGTGCCACCACCGGGACGCGGGGCCCAGATACGCAGTATTTT. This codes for CATTGTRGPDTQYF.

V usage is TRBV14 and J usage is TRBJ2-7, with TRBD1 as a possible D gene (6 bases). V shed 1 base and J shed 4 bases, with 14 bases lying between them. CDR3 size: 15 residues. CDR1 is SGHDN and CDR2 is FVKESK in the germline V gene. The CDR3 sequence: CASSQVTGTTYEQYF. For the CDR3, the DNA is TGTGCCAGCAGCCAAGTTACAGGGACGACGTACGAGCAGTACTTC.

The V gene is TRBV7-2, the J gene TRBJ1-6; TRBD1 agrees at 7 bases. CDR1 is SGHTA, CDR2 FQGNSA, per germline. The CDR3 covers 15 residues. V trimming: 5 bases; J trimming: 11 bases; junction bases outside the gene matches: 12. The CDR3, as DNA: TGTGCCAGCAGCGGACTGACAGGGAGGGGGGCACCCCTCCACTTT. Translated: CASSGLTGRGAPLHF.

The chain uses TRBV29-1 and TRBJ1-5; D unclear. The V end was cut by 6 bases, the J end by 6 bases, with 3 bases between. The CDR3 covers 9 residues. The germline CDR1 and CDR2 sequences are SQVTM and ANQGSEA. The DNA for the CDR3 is TGCAGCGTACGTCAGCCCCAGCATTTT. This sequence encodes CSVRQPQHF. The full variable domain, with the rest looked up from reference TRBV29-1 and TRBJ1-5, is SAVISQKPSRDICQRGTSLTIQCQVDSQVTMMFWYRQQPGQSLTLIATANQGSEATYESGFVIDKFPISRPNLTFSTLTVSNMSPEDSSIYLCSVRQPQHFGDGTRLSIL.

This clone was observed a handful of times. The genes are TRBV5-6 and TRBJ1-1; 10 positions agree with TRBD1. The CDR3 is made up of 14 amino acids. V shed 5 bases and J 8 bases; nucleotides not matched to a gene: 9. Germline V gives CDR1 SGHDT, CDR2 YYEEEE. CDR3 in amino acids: CASSLYPGQGEAFF. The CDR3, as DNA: TGTGCCAGCAGTTTATATCCGGGACAGGGGGAAGCTTTCTTT. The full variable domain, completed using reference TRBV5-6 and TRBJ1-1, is DAGVTQSPTHLIKTRGQQVTLRCSPKSGHDTVSWYQQALGQGPQFIFQYYEEEERQRGNFPDRFSGHQFPNYSSELNVNALLLGDSALYLCASSLYPGQGEAFFGQGTRLTVV.

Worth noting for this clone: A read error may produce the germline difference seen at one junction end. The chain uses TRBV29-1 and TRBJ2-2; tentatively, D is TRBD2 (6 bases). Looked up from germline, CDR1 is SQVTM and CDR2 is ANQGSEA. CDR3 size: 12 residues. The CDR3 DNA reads TGCAGCGTTGAGGCTACAGGCGGGGAGCTGTCTTTT. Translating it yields CSVEATGGELSF.

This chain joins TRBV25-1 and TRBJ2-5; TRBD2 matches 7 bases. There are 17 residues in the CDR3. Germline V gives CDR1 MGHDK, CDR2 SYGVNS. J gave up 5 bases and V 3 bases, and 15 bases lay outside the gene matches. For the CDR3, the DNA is TGTGCCAGCAGTGACGACCGAGCGGGACTTCTAGGGGAGACCCAGTACTTC. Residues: CASSDDRAGLLGETQYF.

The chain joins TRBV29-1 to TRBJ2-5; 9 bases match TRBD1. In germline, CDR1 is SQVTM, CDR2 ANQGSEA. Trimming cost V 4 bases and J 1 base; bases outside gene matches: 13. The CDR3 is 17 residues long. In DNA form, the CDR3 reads TGCAGCGTTGCCAAGACGGGACAGGGCTCTTTCCAAGAGACCCAGTACTTC. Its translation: CSVAKTGQGSFQETQYF.

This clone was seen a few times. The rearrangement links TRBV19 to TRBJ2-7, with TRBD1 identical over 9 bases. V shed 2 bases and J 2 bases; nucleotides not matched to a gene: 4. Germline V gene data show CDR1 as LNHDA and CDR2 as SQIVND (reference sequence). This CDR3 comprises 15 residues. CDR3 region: CASSIRQGGTYEQYF. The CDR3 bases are TGTGCCAGTAGTATACGACAGGGGGGTACCTACGAGCAGTACTTC.

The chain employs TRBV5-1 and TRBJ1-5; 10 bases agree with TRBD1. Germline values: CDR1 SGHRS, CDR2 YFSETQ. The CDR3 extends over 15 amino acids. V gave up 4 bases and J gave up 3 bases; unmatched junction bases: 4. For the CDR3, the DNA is TGCGCCAGCAGCACCGGGACAGGGGACAATCAGCCCCAGCATTTT. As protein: CASSTGTGDNQPQHF.

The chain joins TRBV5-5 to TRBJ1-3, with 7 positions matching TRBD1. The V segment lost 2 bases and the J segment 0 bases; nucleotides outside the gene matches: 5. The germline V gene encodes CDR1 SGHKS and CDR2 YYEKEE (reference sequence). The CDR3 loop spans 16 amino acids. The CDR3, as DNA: TGTGCCAGCAGCTTATGGGGACAGCGCTCTGGAAACACCATATATTTT. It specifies CASSLWGQRSGNTIYF.

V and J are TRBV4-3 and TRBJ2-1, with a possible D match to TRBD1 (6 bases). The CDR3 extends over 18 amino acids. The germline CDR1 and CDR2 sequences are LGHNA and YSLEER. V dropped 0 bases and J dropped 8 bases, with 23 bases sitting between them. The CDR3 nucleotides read TGCGCCAGCAGCCAAGAAGGTGATATGAGGGGGATTTACCATGAGCAGTTCTTC. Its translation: CASSQEGDMRGIYHEQFF.

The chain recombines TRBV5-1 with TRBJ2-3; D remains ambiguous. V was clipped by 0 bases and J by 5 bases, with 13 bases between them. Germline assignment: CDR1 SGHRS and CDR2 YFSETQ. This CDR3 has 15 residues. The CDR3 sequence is CASSLGPRAIDTQYF. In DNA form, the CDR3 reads TGCGCCAGCAGCTTGGGACCGAGAGCGATAGATACGCAGTATTTT.

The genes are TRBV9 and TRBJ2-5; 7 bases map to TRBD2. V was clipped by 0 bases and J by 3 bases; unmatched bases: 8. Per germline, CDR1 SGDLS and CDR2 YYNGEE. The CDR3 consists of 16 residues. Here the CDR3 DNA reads TGTGCCAGCAGCGTAGGTAGTGGGGGGGGGAAAGAGACCCAGTACTTC. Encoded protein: CASSVGSGGGKETQYF.

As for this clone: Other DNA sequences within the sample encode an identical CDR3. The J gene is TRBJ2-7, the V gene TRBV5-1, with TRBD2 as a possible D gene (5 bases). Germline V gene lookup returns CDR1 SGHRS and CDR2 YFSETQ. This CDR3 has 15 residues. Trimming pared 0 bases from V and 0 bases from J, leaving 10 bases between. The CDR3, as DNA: TGCGCCAGCAGCTTGGGTGGTGGGAGCTCCTACGAGCAGTACTTC. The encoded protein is CASSLGGGSSYEQYF.

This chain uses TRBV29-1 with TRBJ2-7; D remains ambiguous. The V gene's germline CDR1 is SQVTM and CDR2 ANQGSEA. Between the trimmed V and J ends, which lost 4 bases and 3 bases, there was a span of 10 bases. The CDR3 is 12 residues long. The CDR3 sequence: CSVGVGYYEQYF. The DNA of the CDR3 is TGCAGCGTTGGTGTCGGCTACTACGAGCAGTACTTC.

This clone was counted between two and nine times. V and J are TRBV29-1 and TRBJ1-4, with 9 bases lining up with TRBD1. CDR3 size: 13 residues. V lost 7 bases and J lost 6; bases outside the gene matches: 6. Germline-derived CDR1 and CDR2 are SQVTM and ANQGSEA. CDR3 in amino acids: CSAPQGAYEKLFF. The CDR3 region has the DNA TGCAGCGCCCCACAGGGGGCCTATGAAAAACTGTTTTTT.

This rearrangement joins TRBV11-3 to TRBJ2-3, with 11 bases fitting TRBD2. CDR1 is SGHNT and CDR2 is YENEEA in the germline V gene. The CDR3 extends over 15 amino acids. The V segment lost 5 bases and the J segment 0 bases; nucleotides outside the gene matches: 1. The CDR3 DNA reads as TGTGCCAGCAGCCCTAGCGGGGGGAGCACAGATACGCAGTATTTT. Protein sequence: CASSPSGGSTDTQYF. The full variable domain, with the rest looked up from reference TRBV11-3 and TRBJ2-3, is EAGVVQSPRYKIIEKKQPVAFWCNPISGHNTLYWYLQNLGQGPELLIRYENEEAVDDSQLPKDRFSAERLKGVDSTLKIQPAELGDSAVYLCASSPSGGSTDTQYFGPGTRLTVL.

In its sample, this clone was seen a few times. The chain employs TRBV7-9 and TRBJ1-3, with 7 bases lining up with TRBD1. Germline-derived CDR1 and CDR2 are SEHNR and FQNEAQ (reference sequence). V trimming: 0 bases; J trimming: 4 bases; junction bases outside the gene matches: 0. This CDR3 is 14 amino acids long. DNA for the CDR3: TGTGCCAGCAGCTTAGCGGGACAGGGAAACACCATATATTTT. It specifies CASSLAGQGNTIYF.